What follows are 32 T cell receptor beta chains derived from one specimen sequenced in a study of blood T cell repertoires in COVID-19. The method was immunoSEQ multiplex PCR; TCRdb's version includes in-frame clones alone and lacks a portion of them. The table lists approximately 190,000 clones, 85% to 90% of them singletons, with around 24% in the top ten. Sequenced input: PBMCs or T cells enriched from blood (not recorded which). These receptors all stem from a woman in her forties in a cohort exposed to, infected with or recovered from COVID-19 (not recorded which).

The chain uses TRBV19 and TRBJ1-1; TRBD1 agrees at 8 bases. CDR3 length equals 16 residues. Germline assignment: CDR1 LNHDA and CDR2 SQIVND (reference sequence). V was clipped by 4 bases and J by 5 bases; unmatched bases: 12. The CDR3 loop is CASSTLGQASLTEAFF. The DNA of the CDR3 is TGTGCCAGTAGTACCCTGGGACAGGCCTCGCTTACTGAAGCTTTCTTT.

The chain joins TRBV13 to TRBJ1-6, with 9 bases lining up with TRBD1. Trimming at V came to 4 bases and at J to 7 bases, leaving 5 bases not matched to a gene. Germline V gene sequence: CDR1 PRHDT, CDR2 FYEKMQ (reference sequence). The CDR3 spans 15 residues. This chain's CDR3 is CASSYGQGHNSPLHF. CDR3 DNA sequence: TGTGCCAGCAGCTACGGACAGGGGCACAATTCACCCCTCCACTTT. The full variable domain, rest sourced from reference TRBV13 and TRBJ1-6, is AAGVIQSPRHLIKEKRETATLKCYPIPRHDTVYWYQQGPGQDPQFLISFYEKMQSDKGSIPDRFSAQQFSDYHSELNMSSLELGDSALYFCASSYGQGHNSPLHFGNGTRLTVT.

The V gene is TRBV27, the J gene TRBJ2-7, with 15 positions matching TRBD2. This CDR3 is built from 20 residues. From germline, CDR1 is MNHEY and CDR2 SMNVEV (reference sequence). V shed 6 bases, J shed 0 bases, and the junction held 15 bases outside the gene matches. The CDR3 coding sequence is TGTGCCAGCAGCCCCATTCCGGGACTAGCGGGGGGCACCAGCTCCTACGAGCAGTACTTC. Protein product: CASSPIPGLAGGTSSYEQYF.

This chain joins TRBV7-8 and TRBJ2-7; possibly TRBD1 for D (5 bases). The CDR3 consists of 16 residues. In germline, CDR1 is SGHVS, CDR2 FQNEAQ. V was shortened by 1 base and J by 2 bases, with 15 bases between the two germline ends. The CDR3 coding sequence is TGTGCCAGCAGCTTAGGAGCGACAGCTTTTACCTACGAGCAGTACTTC. Translated, it gives CASSLGATAFTYEQYF.

The DNA for the CDR3 is TGCGCCAGCAGCCAAGATCCAGGGGTGAATGAGCAGTTCTTC. Its translation: CASSQDPGVNEQFF. The chain links TRBV4-3 to TRBJ2-1; D is possibly TRBD1 (6 bases). This CDR3 is built from 14 residues. Germline V gene lookup returns CDR1 LGHNA and CDR2 YSLEER. V gave up 0 bases and J gave up 7 bases, with 10 bases separating them.

The chain combines TRBV7-6 with TRBJ2-7; a possible D gene is TRBD2 (6 bases). Germline CDR1 and CDR2: SGHVS and FNYEAQ. V was shortened by 5 bases and J by 0 bases, with 14 bases between the two germline ends. The CDR3 sequence is 15 residues long. The CDR3 sequence: CASSMRREASYEQYF. The DNA of the CDR3 is TGTGCCAGCAGCATGAGGAGGGAGGCCTCCTACGAGCAGTACTTC.

The chain carries TRBV2 and TRBJ2-7; D possibly corresponds to TRBD2 (6 bases). Germline CDR1 and CDR2: SNHLY and FYNNEI. The CDR3 has 12 amino acids. V was pared by 6 bases and J by 6 bases, with 12 bases between. The CDR3 spells CASSKDYTEQYF. In nucleotides, the CDR3 is TGTGCCAGCAGCAAGGACTATACCGAGCAGTACTTC.

DNA for the CDR3: TGTGCCACCAGCAGAGATAGGGGTAATGAGCAGTTCTTC. Its translation is CATSRDRGNEQFF. The rearrangement joins TRBV15 to TRBJ2-1; the D gene is possibly TRBD1 (5 bases). The CDR3 loop spans 13 amino acids. Germline values: CDR1 LNHNV, CDR2 YYDKDF (reference sequence). With 0 bases removed from V and 7 bases from J, the gap between germline ends came to 7 bases.

A note on this clone: Other DNA sequences from this sample encode an identical CDR3 as well. The genes are TRBV24-1 and TRBJ1-2; tentative D call: TRBD1 (5 bases). V lost 6 bases and J 4 bases, leaving 5 bases between the germline ends. Germline V gene data show CDR1 as KGHDR and CDR2 as SFDVKD. The CDR3 is made up of 11 amino acids. CDR3 loop: CATSQGYGYTF. CDR3 nucleotide sequence: TGTGCCACCAGTCAGGGCTATGGCTACACCTTC.

The chain combines TRBV27 with TRBJ1-1; D is ambiguous. Per the germline V gene, CDR1 is MNHEY and CDR2 is SMNVEV (reference sequence). The ends were cut back, 3 bases at V and 4 bases at J, with 9 bases in the middle. This CDR3 is 13 amino acids long. The CDR3: CASSFIGPTEAFF. Here the CDR3 DNA reads TGTGCCAGCAGTTTTATTGGGCCCACTGAAGCTTTCTTT.

This clone was counted only a few times. The CDR3 DNA reads TGTGCCATCAGTGCGCTGGACAGGGATTCATATGGCTACACCTTC. This translates into CAISALDRDSYGYTF. The chain carries TRBV10-3 and TRBJ1-2, with TRBD1 matching 8 bases. The CDR3 extends over 15 amino acids. Per the germline V gene, CDR1 is ENHRY and CDR2 is SYGVKD. The trim removed 4 bases at V and 5 bases at J, leaving 9 bases unmatched.

J is TRBJ1-1 and V is TRBV27, with D unclear. V was clipped by 6 bases and J by 1 base, with 18 bases between them. The CDR3 has 16 residues. Germline loops: CDR1 MNHEY, CDR2 SMNVEV (reference sequence). As DNA, the CDR3 is TGTGCCAGCAGCCAAACACACCCGAGGCAGAACACTGAAGCTTTCTTT. This translates into CASSQTHPRQNTEAFF.

The chain links TRBV5-6 to TRBJ1-2; 9 bases line up with TRBD1. V dropped 1 base and J dropped 5; count of bases not matched to a gene: 6. Germline loops: CDR1 SGHDT, CDR2 YYEEEE. This CDR3 contains 15 residues. The CDR3 coding sequence is TGTGCCAGCAGCTTGCGTCGGGACAGGGATTATGGCTACACCTTC. Protein sequence: CASSLRRDRDYGYTF. Complete variable domain (other parts from reference TRBV5-6 and TRBJ1-2): DAGVTQSPTHLIKTRGQQVTLRCSPKSGHDTVSWYQQALGQGPQFIFQYYEEEERQRGNFPDRFSGHQFPNYSSELNVNALLLGDSALYLCASSLRRDRDYGYTFGSGTRLTVV.

V usage is TRBV20-1 and J usage is TRBJ2-1, with 7 bases that match TRBD1. The CDR3 is made up of 15 amino acids. From germline, CDR1 is DFQATT and CDR2 SNEGSKA (reference sequence). Germline trimming cut 3 bases from V and 3 bases from J; bases unmatched to any gene: 8. The CDR3 DNA is TGCAGTGCTAGTGATAGGGGACAGTACTACAATGAGCAGTTCTTC. As protein: CSASDRGQYYNEQFF.

The rearrangement links TRBV28 to TRBJ2-2; D is possibly TRBD1 (5 bases). The CDR3 is 14 amino acids. Trimming took 1 base from V and 7 from J, leaving 10 bases between them. Germline V gene data show CDR1 as MDHEN and CDR2 as SYDVKM. The CDR3 sequence: CASSLYTGRGELFF. The CDR3, as DNA: TGTGCCAGCAGTTTATATACAGGTCGCGGGGAGCTGTTTTTT. Full variable domain (missing parts from reference TRBV28 and TRBJ2-2): DVKVTQSSRYLVKRTGEKVFLECVQDMDHENMFWYRQDPGLGLRLIYFSYDVKMKEKGDIPEGYSVSREKKERFSLILESASTNQTSMYLCASSLYTGRGELFFGEGSRLTVL.

The chain links TRBV7-9 to TRBJ1-1, with unresolved D. Germline-derived CDR1 and CDR2 are SEHNR and FQNEAQ (reference sequence). With 2 bases removed from V and 0 bases from J, the gap between germline ends came to 13 bases. This CDR3 is 16 amino acids long. The CDR3: CASSLMGQKMNTEAFF. CDR3 nucleotides: TGTGCCAGCAGCTTAATGGGCCAGAAGATGAACACTGAAGCTTTCTTT.

V gene TRBV5-5 combines with J gene TRBJ1-3; TRBD1 is a possible D gene (6 bases). Germline CDR1 is SGHKS and CDR2 is YYEKEE (reference sequence). The CDR3 is made up of 16 amino acids. V was trimmed by 5 bases and J by 0 bases, leaving 15 bases between them. CDR3 coding DNA: TGTGCCAGCAGGGCGGGGGCCTTTACCTCTGGAAACACCATATATTTT. Translating gives CASRAGAFTSGNTIYF. Drawing the rest from reference TRBV5-5 and TRBJ1-3, the complete variable domain is DAGVTQSPTHLIKTRGQQVTLRCSPISGHKSVSWYQQVLGQGPQFIFQYYEKEERGRGNFPDRFSARQFPNYSSELNVNALLLGDSALYLCASRAGAFTSGNTIYFGEGSWLTVV.

The chain links TRBV27 to TRBJ1-6; TRBD1 might be the D (5 bases). This CDR3 region has 16 residues. Trimming removed 2 bases at V and 6 bases at J, with 14 bases between. The germline V gene encodes CDR1 MNHEY and CDR2 SMNVEV (reference sequence). DNA of the CDR3: TGTGCCAGCAGTTTAGTCCCCGGGACTTTTAATTCACCCCTCCACTTT. Protein product: CASSLVPGTFNSPLHF.

The V call is TRBV11-2, the J call TRBJ1-1; 7 nucleotides line up with TRBD1. The CDR3 consists of 18 residues. V trimming: 4 bases; J trimming: 1 base; junction bases outside the gene matches: 15. Germline values: CDR1 SGHAT, CDR2 FQNNGV. This chain's CDR3 is CASSSPTNGGQTNTEAFF. The CDR3 DNA is TGTGCCAGCAGCTCCCCAACAAACGGGGGACAGACGAACACTGAAGCTTTCTTT.

The chain combines TRBV2 with TRBJ2-5, with 7 bases identical to TRBD2. The ends lost 5 bases at V and 2 bases at J; junction bases unmatched: 5. The CDR3 has 14 residues. Germline CDR1 and CDR2: SNHLY and FYNNEI. The CDR3 sequence is CASSRASGQETQYF. DNA for the CDR3: TGTGCCAGCAGTCGGGCTAGCGGACAAGAGACCCAGTACTTC.

This clone appeared a single time. CDR3: CASSSRQGVYNEQFF. In DNA, the CDR3 is TGTGCCAGCAGTTCCCGACAGGGGGTCTACAATGAGCAGTTCTTC. The V gene is TRBV6-6, the J gene TRBJ2-1; TRBD1 matches at 9 bases. With 4 bases clipped from V and 3 bases from J, the junction kept 4 bases outside the gene matches. This CDR3 region has 15 residues. Looked up from germline, CDR1 is MNHNY and CDR2 is SVGAGI (reference sequence).

V gene TRBV27 combines with J gene TRBJ2-1, with 12 bases that match TRBD2. The CDR3 loop spans 16 amino acids. Trimming cost V 5 bases and J 6 bases; bases outside gene matches: 8. The germline CDR1 and CDR2 sequences are MNHEY and SMNVEV (reference sequence). Here the CDR3 reads CASSTQTSGGPNEQFF. The CDR3 DNA reads as TGTGCCAGCAGTACACAGACTAGCGGGGGTCCCAATGAGCAGTTCTTC.

This clone was detected a few times. The rearrangement links TRBV7-9 to TRBJ2-7; the match to TRBD2 covers 8 bases. CDR3 length equals 14 residues. CDR1 is SEHNR and CDR2 is FQNEAQ in the germline V gene (reference sequence). The junction had 5 bases not matched to a gene; V was cut back by 5 bases and J by 2 bases. CDR3 loop: CASSTTSGAYEQYF. The CDR3 DNA sequence: TGTGCCAGCAGCACCACTAGCGGTGCCTACGAGCAGTACTTC.

The chain links TRBV7-2 to TRBJ1-2, with 8 bases matching TRBD1. CDR1 SGHTA and CDR2 FQGNSA come from the germline V gene. Unmatched junction bases numbered 11, after V lost 5 bases and J lost 0 bases. The CDR3 runs to 17 residues. The CDR3 bases are TGTGCCAGCAGCCTATACCCGGGGGACAGGACTAACTATGGCTACACCTTC. Its protein is CASSLYPGDRTNYGYTF.

This sequence joins TRBV6-5 and TRBJ2-1; TRBD2 matches 9 bases. The CDR3 spans 15 residues. The ends lost 0 bases at V and 9 bases at J; junction bases unmatched: 6. Germline assignment: CDR1 MNHEY and CDR2 SVGAGI. CDR3 sequence reads: CASSYSLAGVSEQFF. CDR3 DNA sequence: TGTGCCAGCAGTTACTCGTTAGCGGGGGTATCTGAGCAGTTCTTC.

The J gene is TRBJ2-1, the V gene TRBV20-1; D possibly corresponds to TRBD2 (5 bases). V dropped 6 bases and J dropped 9 bases, with 9 bases sitting between them. Germline CDR1 is DFQATT and CDR2 is SNEGSKA (reference sequence). CDR3 length: 10 amino acids. The chain's CDR3 is CSAGVAEQFF. The CDR3 nucleotides read TGCAGTGCCGGGGTCGCTGAGCAGTTCTTC.

CDR3 sequence reads: CSGAGTSVKAFF. Written as DNA, the CDR3 is TGCAGCGGGGCCGGGACATCAGTCAAAGCTTTCTTT. This sequence joins TRBV29-1 and TRBJ1-1; tentatively, D is TRBD1 (6 bases). The CDR3 consists of 12 residues. Trimming removed 7 bases at V and 9 bases at J, with 18 bases between. Germline V CDR1 and CDR2: SQVTM, ANQGSEA. The variable domain in full, with the rest retrieved from reference TRBV29-1 and TRBJ1-1, is SAVISQKPSRDICQRGTSLTIQCQVDSQVTMMFWYRQQPGQSLTLIATANQGSEATYESGFVIDKFPISRPNLTFSTLTVSNMSPEDSSIYLCSGAGTSVKAFFGQGTRLTVV.

V is TRBV28 and J is TRBJ2-2, with 10 bases identical to TRBD1. V dropped 5 bases and J dropped 6; count of bases not matched to a gene: 3. The germline V gene encodes CDR1 MDHEN and CDR2 SYDVKM. The CDR3 runs to 14 residues. The CDR3 sequence: CASSRTGGSGELFF. In DNA, the CDR3 is TGTGCCAGCAGTCGGACAGGGGGATCCGGGGAGCTGTTTTTT.

This chain connects TRBV27 to TRBJ2-1; D possibly corresponds to TRBD2 (7 bases). Per germline, CDR1 MNHEY and CDR2 SMNVEV (reference sequence). V was cut by 6 bases and J by 12 bases, with 12 bases left in between. The CDR3 has 11 residues. The CDR3 DNA reads TGTGCCAGCAGGTGGGGGGGCGGGCAGTTCTTC. Its translation: CASRWGGGQFF.

This clone was observed a handful of times. The rearrangement joins TRBV3-1 (or the pseudogene TRBV3-2) to TRBJ2-1; possibly TRBD2 for D (6 bases). This CDR3 has 12 residues. Germline CDR1 LGHDT, CDR2 YNNKEL (reference sequence). V lost 5 bases, J lost 10 bases, and 12 bases lay in between. In DNA form, the CDR3 reads TGTGCCAGCAGCGTGGGTCTAGCGGAGCAGTTCTTC. Residues: CASSVGLAEQFF.

The J gene is TRBJ2-3, the V gene TRBV18; unclear D gene. Looked up from germline, CDR1 is KGHSH and CDR2 is LQKENI. This CDR3 contains 13 residues. V lost 6 bases to trimming and J lost 0 bases, with 7 bases between them. The CDR3 nucleotides are TGTGCCAGCTCCCCCCCAAGCACAGATACGCAGTATTTT. This gives the protein CASSPPSTDTQYF.

This clone was seen a few times. The gene calls are TRBV5-1 and TRBJ2-7; TRBD2 agrees at 13 bases. The V gene end was trimmed by 0 bases and the J gene end by 6 bases; junction bases not matched to a gene: 3. The CDR3 is 15 amino acids. Germline-derived CDR1 and CDR2 are SGHRS and YFSETQ. The CDR3 loop reads CASSLGTSGGSEQYF. CDR3 nucleotide sequence: TGCGCCAGCAGCTTGGGGACTAGCGGGGGCAGCGAGCAGTACTTC.